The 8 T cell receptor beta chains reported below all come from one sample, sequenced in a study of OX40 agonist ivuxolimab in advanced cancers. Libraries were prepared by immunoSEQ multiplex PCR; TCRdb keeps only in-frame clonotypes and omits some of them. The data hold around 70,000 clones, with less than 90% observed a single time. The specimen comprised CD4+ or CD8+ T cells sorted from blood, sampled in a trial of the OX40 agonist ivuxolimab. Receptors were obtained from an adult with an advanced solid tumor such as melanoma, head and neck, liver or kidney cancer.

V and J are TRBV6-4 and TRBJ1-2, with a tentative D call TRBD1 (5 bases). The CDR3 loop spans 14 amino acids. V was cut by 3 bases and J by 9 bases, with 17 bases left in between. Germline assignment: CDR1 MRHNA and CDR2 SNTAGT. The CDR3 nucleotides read TGTGCCAGCAGTGAGACAGCTCTATCCTACAGCTACACCTTC. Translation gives CASSETALSYSYTF.

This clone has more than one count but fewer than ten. The CDR3 nucleotides read TGTGCCAGTAGTATAGGGGGGGTAAGCAATCAGCCCCAGCATTTT. Translating it yields CASSIGGVSNQPQHF. The genes are TRBV19 and TRBJ1-5, with a tentative D call TRBD1 (5 bases). Looked up from germline, CDR1 is LNHDA and CDR2 is SQIVND (reference sequence). V dropped 1 base and J dropped 1 base, with 8 bases sitting between them. The CDR3 sequence is 15 residues long.

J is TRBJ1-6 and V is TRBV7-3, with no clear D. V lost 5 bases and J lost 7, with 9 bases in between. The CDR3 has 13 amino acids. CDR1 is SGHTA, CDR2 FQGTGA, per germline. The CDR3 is CASSPNRNSPLHF. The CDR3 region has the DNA TGTGCCAGCAGCCCAAACAGAAATTCACCCCTCCACTTT.

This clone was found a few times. In DNA form, the CDR3 reads TGCAGCGTCACCTGGGCGTCGGGGACCGGGGAAAAACTGTTTTTT. Its translation: CSVTWASGTGEKLFF. This chain uses TRBV29-1 with TRBJ1-4; possibly TRBD1 for D (5 bases). The germline V gene encodes CDR1 SQVTM and CDR2 ANQGSEA. The CDR3 extends over 15 amino acids. The V gene lost 6 bases and the J gene lost 8 bases, with 22 bases spanning the gap.

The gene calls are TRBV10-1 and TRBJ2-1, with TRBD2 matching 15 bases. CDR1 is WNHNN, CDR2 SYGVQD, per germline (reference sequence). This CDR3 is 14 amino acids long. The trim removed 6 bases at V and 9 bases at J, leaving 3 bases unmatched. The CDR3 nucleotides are TGCGCCAGCAGCGGGACTAGCGGGAGGTCTGAGCAGTTCTTC. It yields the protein CASSGTSGRSEQFF.

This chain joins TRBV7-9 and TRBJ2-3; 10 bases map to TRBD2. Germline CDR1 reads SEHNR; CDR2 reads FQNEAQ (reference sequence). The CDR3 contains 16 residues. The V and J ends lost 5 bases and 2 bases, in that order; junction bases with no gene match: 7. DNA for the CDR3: TGTGCCAGCAGCAAACCGGGACTAGCGATCACAGATACGCAGTATTTT. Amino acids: CASSKPGLAITDTQYF.

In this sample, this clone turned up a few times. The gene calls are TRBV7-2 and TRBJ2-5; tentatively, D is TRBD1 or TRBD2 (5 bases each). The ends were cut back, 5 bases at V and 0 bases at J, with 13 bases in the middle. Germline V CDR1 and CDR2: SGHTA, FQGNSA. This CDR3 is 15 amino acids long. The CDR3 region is CASSITGTHQETQYF. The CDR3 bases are TGTGCCAGCAGCATAACCGGGACCCACCAAGAGACCCAGTACTTC. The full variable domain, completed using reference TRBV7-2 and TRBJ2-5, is GAGVSQSPSNKVTEKGKDVELRCDPISGHTALYWYRQSLGQGLEFLIYFQGNSAPDKSGLPSDRFSAERTGGSVSTLTIQRTQQEDSAVYLCASSITGTHQETQYFGPGTRLLVL.

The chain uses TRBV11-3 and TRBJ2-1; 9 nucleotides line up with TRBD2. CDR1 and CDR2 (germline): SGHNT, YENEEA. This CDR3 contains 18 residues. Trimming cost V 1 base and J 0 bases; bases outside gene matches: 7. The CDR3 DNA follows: TGTGCCAGCAGCTTAGGGGCAGCGGGAGGATACTCCTACAATGAGCAGTTCTTC. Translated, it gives CASSLGAAGGYSYNEQFF. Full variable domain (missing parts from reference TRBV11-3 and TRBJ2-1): EAGVVQSPRYKIIEKKQPVAFWCNPISGHNTLYWYLQNLGQGPELLIRYENEEAVDDSQLPKDRFSAERLKGVDSTLKIQPAELGDSAVYLCASSLGAAGGYSYNEQFFGPGTRLTVL.